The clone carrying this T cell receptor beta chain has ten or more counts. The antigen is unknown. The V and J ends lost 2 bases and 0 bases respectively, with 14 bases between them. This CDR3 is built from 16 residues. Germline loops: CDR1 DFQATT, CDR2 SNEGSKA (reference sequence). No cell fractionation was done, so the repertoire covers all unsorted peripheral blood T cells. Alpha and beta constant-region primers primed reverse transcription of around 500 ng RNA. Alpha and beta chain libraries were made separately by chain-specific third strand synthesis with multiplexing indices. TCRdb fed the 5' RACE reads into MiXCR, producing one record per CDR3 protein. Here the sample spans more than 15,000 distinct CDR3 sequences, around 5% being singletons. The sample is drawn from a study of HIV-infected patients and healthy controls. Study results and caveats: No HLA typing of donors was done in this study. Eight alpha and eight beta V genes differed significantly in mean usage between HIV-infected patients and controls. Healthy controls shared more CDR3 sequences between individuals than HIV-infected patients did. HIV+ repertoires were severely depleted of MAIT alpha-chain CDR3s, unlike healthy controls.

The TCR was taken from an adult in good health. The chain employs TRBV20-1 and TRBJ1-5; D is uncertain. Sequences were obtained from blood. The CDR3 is CSARNTEIYSNQPQHF. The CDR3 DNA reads TGCAGTGCTAGAAACACGGAGATATATAGCAATCAGCCCCAGCATTTT.